These 15 T cell receptor beta chains came from one sample sequenced in a study of Ad26.COV2.S vaccination and SARS-CoV-2 variants (TCRdb year 2021). The library was prepared using the immunoSEQ multiplex PCR assay. TCRdb mirrors the immuneACCESS table, restricted to in-frame sequences. Some clones are absent from its copies; in checked studies, under half trace to an unresolved V gene, and the reason for the others is unknown. The sample table shows about 350,000 clones, and 92% are seen once. The ten largest make up roughly 3.9% of the sample. Sample time point, as interpreted from the label and publication: individuals recovered from natural SARS-CoV-2 infection. Sequencing was performed on peripheral blood, taken after recovery from COVID-19. These receptors were collected from a human donor who had recovered from COVID-19.

The genes are TRBV3-1 (or the pseudogene TRBV3-2) and TRBJ2-6; tentative D call: TRBD1 (5 bases). The CDR3 loop spans 15 amino acids. The V gene's germline CDR1 is LGHDT and CDR2 YNNKEL (reference sequence). The V and J ends lost 0 bases and 5 bases respectively, with 8 bases between them. Here the CDR3 DNA reads TGTGCCAGCAGCCAAGATACAGGCCGGGCCAACGTCCTGACTTTC. Translation: CASSQDTGRANVLTF.

Only one count was recorded for this clone. V usage is TRBV7-9 and J usage is TRBJ1-2; no firm D call. Deletions cut 2 bases from V and 2 bases from J, with 3 bases between. The CDR3 is made up of 12 amino acids. The germline V gene has CDR1 SEHNR and CDR2 FQNEAQ (reference sequence). CDR3 nucleotide sequence: TGTGCCAGCAGCTTACAAAACTATGGCTACACCTTC. This encodes CASSLQNYGYTF.

This sequence joins TRBV7-9 and TRBJ2-7; no clear D. The CDR3 contains 12 residues. CDR1 SEHNR and CDR2 FQNEAQ come from the germline V gene (reference sequence). Trimming pared 5 bases from V and 2 bases from J, leaving 7 bases between. In DNA form, the CDR3 reads TGTGCCAGCAGCCCAGGACCCTACGAGCAGTACTTC. Encoded protein: CASSPGPYEQYF.

The chain employs TRBV6-1 and TRBJ1-2; D unresolved. The CDR3 runs 15 residues. CDR1 and CDR2 (germline): MNHNS, SASEGT. Trimming pared 1 base from V and 0 bases from J, leaving 9 bases between. Here the CDR3 DNA reads TGTGCCAGCAGTGAAGGGACGGAACCTAACTATGGCTACACCTTC. Its translation: CASSEGTEPNYGYTF.

The chain has TRBV2 and TRBJ1-3; D is possibly TRBD1 (6 bases). Between the trimmed V and J ends, which lost 6 bases and 3 bases, there was a span of 6 bases. The CDR3 extends over 12 amino acids. CDR1 SNHLY and CDR2 FYNNEI come from the germline V gene. Here the CDR3 reads CASRDSGNTIYF. The CDR3 bases are TGTGCCAGCAGGGACAGTGGAAACACCATATATTTT.

The chain is built from TRBV4-3 and TRBJ1-2, with TRBD1 as a possible D gene (5 bases). The germline V and J ends were trimmed by 5 bases and 8 bases, with 9 bases remaining between them. This CDR3 is built from 11 residues. The V gene's germline CDR1 is LGHNA and CDR2 YSLEER. CDR3 nucleotides: TGCGCCAGCAGCGGGGCTTACGGCTACACCTTC. Translated: CASSGAYGYTF.

The chain links TRBV4-1 to TRBJ2-4, with D unclear. Germline CDR1 MGHRA, CDR2 YSYEKL. The CDR3 is 14 amino acids. V gave up 2 bases and J gave up 0 bases, with 5 bases separating them. The CDR3 spells CASSQPLAKNIQYF. In DNA form, the CDR3 reads TGCGCCAGCAGCCAACCCTTAGCCAAAAACATTCAGTACTTC.

The chain employs TRBV18 and TRBJ1-2; 7 nucleotides line up with TRBD1. The CDR3 covers 13 residues. V was pared by 3 bases and J by 6 bases, with 4 bases of the junction left unmatched. Germline lookup yields CDR1 KGHSH and CDR2 LQKENI. The DNA for the CDR3 is TGTGCCAGCTCACCTTCCAGGGGGAATGGCTACACCTTC. Its translation: CASSPSRGNGYTF.

This clone was detected once. The chain employs TRBV3-1 (or the pseudogene TRBV3-2) and TRBJ2-1; D gene ambiguous. This CDR3 comprises 15 residues. CDR1 and CDR2 from the germline V gene are LGHDT and YNNKEL (reference sequence). V was clipped by 1 base and J by 4 bases, with 11 bases between them. The CDR3 here is CASSQGVTPYNEQFF. CDR3 nucleotide sequence: TGTGCCAGCAGCCAAGGGGTCACCCCTTACAATGAGCAGTTCTTC.

This sequence joins TRBV4-1 and TRBJ1-2; D gene uncertain. The CDR3 totals 12 residues. Germline loops: CDR1 MGHRA, CDR2 YSYEKL. V lost 5 bases and J lost 10, with 14 bases in between. In DNA, the CDR3 is TGCGCCAGCAGCTTCGATACGGTGGCCTACACCTTC. It is translated as CASSFDTVAYTF.

The chain recombines TRBV25-1 with TRBJ1-2, with D perhaps TRBD1 (6 bases). CDR1 MGHDK and CDR2 SYGVNS come from the germline V gene. The CDR3 extends over 15 amino acids. V lost 4 bases, J lost 8 bases, and 20 bases lay in between. The CDR3 sequence is CASSAPDRLEGGYTF. The DNA of the CDR3 is TGTGCCAGCAGTGCCCCGGACAGACTTGAGGGAGGCTACACCTTC.

The V call is TRBV5-4, the J call TRBJ1-1; TRBD1 is a possible D gene (5 bases). The CDR3 totals 13 residues. CDR1 and CDR2 from the germline V gene are SGHNT and YYREEE (reference sequence). Trimming pared 4 bases from V and 0 bases from J, leaving 7 bases between. CDR3 coding DNA: TGTGCCAGCAGCCTGACAGTGAACACTGAAGCTTTCTTT. Its translation: CASSLTVNTEAFF.

The chain employs TRBV10-3 and TRBJ1-5; 8 nucleotides align to TRBD1. Trimming cost V 3 bases and J 6 bases; bases outside gene matches: 7. Germline CDR1 ENHRY, CDR2 SYGVKD. The CDR3 sequence is 15 residues long. CDR3 sequence: CAISETGGQGQPQHF. The CDR3 DNA is TGTGCCATCAGTGAAACAGGGGGTCAGGGTCAGCCCCAGCATTTT.

The chain is built from TRBV9 and TRBJ1-2; D perhaps matches TRBD1 (5 bases). V lost 5 bases to trimming and J lost 1 base, with 21 bases between them. CDR1 SGDLS and CDR2 YYNGEE come from the germline V gene. The CDR3 covers 17 residues. DNA of the CDR3: TGTGCCAGCAGTCGACCAACCGGGACCTCCGGTAACTATGGCTACACCTTC. Protein: CASSRPTGTSGNYGYTF.

The chain couples TRBV10-1 to TRBJ2-2; D remains unclear. V lost 4 bases and J 1 base, leaving 7 bases between the germline ends. The CDR3 covers 14 residues. Germline V gene data show CDR1 as WNHNN and CDR2 as SYGVQD (reference sequence). The CDR3 DNA follows: TGCGCCAGCAGTGCCTCCGGGAACACCGGGGAGCTGTTTTTT. Amino acid sequence: CASSASGNTGELFF.